One and the same sample provided the 31 T cell receptor beta chains below, sequenced in a study of blood T cell repertoires in COVID-19. Some clones are missing from TCRdb's copy, which holds only in-frame ones; the method was immunoSEQ multiplex PCR. The sample holds more than 110,000 clones, around 81% seen once. Sample: peripheral blood. The receptors shown here come from a woman aged 55-70 years with acute or convalescent COVID-19.

The V and J genes are TRBV2 and TRBJ1-5; 11 bases map to TRBD1. With 8 bases clipped from V and 3 bases from J, the junction kept 12 bases outside the gene matches. The CDR3 totals 17 residues. Germline CDR1 SNHLY, CDR2 FYNNEI. The CDR3 nucleotides read TGTGCCAGCGGGGACAGGGGGAATGAGGCCCCCAATCAGCCCCAGCATTTT. Amino acid sequence: CASGDRGNEAPNQPQHF.

V and J are TRBV15 and TRBJ2-6; 8 positions agree with TRBD1. The CDR3 is 17 amino acids. Germline CDR1 LNHNV, CDR2 YYDKDF (reference sequence). The J segment lost 0 bases and the V segment lost 1 base, leaving 2 bases of the junction unmatched. The CDR3 region is CATSRGTGSSGANVLTF. The CDR3 bases are TGTGCCACCAGCAGAGGGACAGGGAGCTCTGGGGCCAACGTCCTGACTTTC.

The V call is TRBV5-5, the J call TRBJ2-1; 11 nucleotides agree with TRBD2. The CDR3 sequence is 14 residues long. Germline lookup yields CDR1 SGHKS and CDR2 YYEKEE (reference sequence). The ends lost 4 bases at V and 4 bases at J; junction bases unmatched: 1. The CDR3 DNA sequence: TGTGCCAGCAGCAGGACTAGCGGGTACAATGAGCAGTTCTTC. This encodes CASSRTSGYNEQFF. Full variable domain (remainder filled in from reference TRBV5-5 and TRBJ2-1): DAGVTQSPTHLIKTRGQQVTLRCSPISGHKSVSWYQQVLGQGPQFIFQYYEKEERGRGNFPDRFSARQFPNYSSELNVNALLLGDSALYLCASSRTSGYNEQFFGPGTRLTVL.

The chain carries TRBV5-1 and TRBJ1-2; D remains unclear. Germline assignment: CDR1 SGHRS and CDR2 YFSETQ. The CDR3 totals 14 residues. Between the trimmed V and J ends, which lost 1 base and 3 bases, there was a span of 10 bases. The CDR3 region has the DNA TGCGCCAGCAGCTTGTTTATTCAGGACTATGGCTACACCTTC. Its translation: CASSLFIQDYGYTF.

This clone was seen a handful of times. The chain employs TRBV12-3 or TRBV12-4 and TRBJ2-4, with 10 positions matching TRBD1. The CDR3 spans 13 residues. V lost 6 bases to trimming and J lost 5 bases; unmatched junction nucleotides: 1. The CDR3 region has the DNA TGTGCCAGCAGGGACAGGGGGGAAAACATTCAGTACTTC. Translated, it gives CASRDRGENIQYF.

This clone was counted between two and nine times. This chain uses TRBV28 with TRBJ2-1, with TRBD2 matching 12 bases. The V gene's germline CDR1 is MDHEN and CDR2 SYDVKM. V shed 5 bases and J 5 bases; nucleotides not matched to a gene: 4. The CDR3 is 15 residues long. CDR3 loop: CASSPGLAGNNEQFF. The CDR3 coding sequence is TGTGCCAGCAGTCCAGGACTAGCGGGGAACAATGAGCAGTTCTTC.

The V call is TRBV2, the J call TRBJ1-3, with D tentatively TRBD1 (5 bases). Trimming left V 4 bases short and J 0 bases short, with 16 bases between. This CDR3 comprises 17 residues. Germline CDR1 and CDR2: SNHLY and FYNNEI. This CDR3 reads CASSAGQGGPSGNTIYF. CDR3 DNA: TGTGCCAGCAGTGCGGGGCAGGGAGGACCCTCTGGAAACACCATATATTTT. Filled out from reference TRBV2 and TRBJ1-3, the complete variable domain reads EPEVTQTPSHQVTQMGQEVILRCVPISNHLYFYWYRQILGQKVEFLVSFYNNEISEKSEIFDDQFSVERPDGSNFTLKIRSTKLEDSAMYFCASSAGQGGPSGNTIYFGEGSWLTVV.

This chain connects TRBV7-6 to TRBJ1-2, with a possible D match to TRBD1 (5 bases). In germline, CDR1 is SGHVS, CDR2 FNYEAQ. The CDR3 consists of 15 residues. The V gene lost 5 bases and the J gene lost 2 bases, with 15 bases spanning the gap. In DNA form, the CDR3 reads TGTGCCAGCAGCCCTCCCCAGGGAAGGAACTATGGCTACACCTTC. Translated, it gives CASSPPQGRNYGYTF.

V gene TRBV5-4 combines with J gene TRBJ2-7, with TRBD2 matching 12 bases. The trim removed 4 bases at V and 3 bases at J, leaving 2 bases unmatched. The CDR3 contains 14 residues. Germline V gene lookup returns CDR1 SGHNT and CDR2 YYREEE (reference sequence). The DNA of the CDR3 is TGTGCCAGCAGCCCGACTAGCGGGAGCTACGAGCAGTACTTC. It codes for CASSPTSGSYEQYF.

The rearrangement links TRBV5-1 to TRBJ1-3; perhaps TRBD1 as D (6 bases). Germline values: CDR1 SGHRS, CDR2 YFSETQ. Deletions cut 4 bases from V and 0 bases from J, with 17 bases between. There are 17 residues in the CDR3. This chain's CDR3 is CASSPGTGGASGNTIYF. The DNA of the CDR3 is TGCGCCAGCAGCCCGGGCACGGGGGGCGCCTCTGGAAACACCATATATTTT.

This clone has only a few counts. The genes are TRBV5-8 and TRBJ1-5, with D possibly TRBD1 on 5 matching bases. The CDR3 is 16 amino acids. The V end lost 3 bases, the J end lost 4 bases, and 17 bases lay between the germline ends. Per germline, CDR1 SGHTS and CDR2 YDEGEE. Written as DNA, the CDR3 is TGTGCCAGCAGCTCCGGGGGACCAATCCCTAATCAGCCCCAGCATTTT. Translation: CASSSGGPIPNQPQHF.

The rearrangement uses TRBV13 and TRBJ2-1; 10 bases are shared with TRBD2. This CDR3 is built from 15 residues. V was clipped by 5 bases and J by 4 bases; unmatched bases: 5. Germline loops: CDR1 PRHDT, CDR2 FYEKMQ (reference sequence). CDR3 DNA sequence: TGTGCCAGCAGCCTGGGGACTAGCGTGTACAATGAGCAGTTCTTC. Amino acid sequence: CASSLGTSVYNEQFF.

The chain has TRBV6-5 and TRBJ2-7; the D gene is possibly TRBD1 (5 bases). The CDR3 totals 14 residues. The germline V and J ends were trimmed by 8 bases and 0 bases, with 14 bases remaining between them. Per the germline V gene, CDR1 is MNHEY and CDR2 is SVGAGI. CDR3 sequence (DNA): TGTGCCAGCGGTAGGACAATGAGCTCCTACGAGCAGTACTTC. This sequence encodes CASGRTMSSYEQYF.

The chain has TRBV19 and TRBJ1-5; 10 positions agree with TRBD1. Trimming at V came to 7 bases and at J to 0 bases, leaving 6 bases not matched to a gene. Looked up from germline, CDR1 is LNHDA and CDR2 is SQIVND (reference sequence). The CDR3 extends over 16 amino acids. The CDR3: CASMGQGWGSNQPQHF. The CDR3 DNA follows: TGTGCCAGTATGGGACAGGGGTGGGGTAGCAATCAGCCCCAGCATTTT.

The rearrangement links TRBV5-4 to TRBJ2-3; D is possibly TRBD2 (5 bases). This CDR3 is 13 amino acids long. V lost 0 bases and J lost 5, with 7 bases in between. The germline gives CDR1 SGHNT, CDR2 YYREEE (reference sequence). The chain's CDR3 is CASSLDRGDTQYF. CDR3 bases: TGTGCCAGCAGCTTGGATCGGGGAGATACGCAGTATTTT.

This chain joins TRBV5-1 and TRBJ2-7; 7 nucleotides line up with TRBD1. This CDR3 is 14 amino acids long. V dropped 4 bases and J dropped 2; count of bases not matched to a gene: 6. Germline V gene sequence: CDR1 SGHRS, CDR2 YFSETQ. The CDR3 loop reads CASSADRVPYEQYF. Here the CDR3 DNA reads TGCGCCAGCAGCGCCGACAGGGTCCCCTACGAGCAGTACTTC.

CDR3 in DNA: TGTGCCAGCTCACCGCCCTCGGAGGGACGCTATTTGGCTTTCTTT. Its protein is CASSPPSEGRYLAFF. The V and J genes are TRBV18 and TRBJ1-1, with a possible D match to TRBD1 (5 bases). Trimming shortened V by 3 bases and J by 11 bases, and 22 bases separated the two germline ends. Germline CDR1 reads KGHSH; CDR2 reads LQKENI. CDR3 length: 15 amino acids.

The DNA for the CDR3 is TGTGCCAGCAGCCGAGCCCCCTCTGGGGCCAACGTCCTGACTTTC. This gives the protein CASSRAPSGANVLTF. V is TRBV28 and J is TRBJ2-6; D call uncertain. The ends were cut back, 6 bases at V and 0 bases at J, with 9 bases in the middle. Germline CDR1 and CDR2: MDHEN and SYDVKM. The CDR3 loop spans 15 amino acids.

This clone was counted a few times. V gene TRBV27 combines with J gene TRBJ1-1, with 7 bases aligning to TRBD1. Germline V lookup: CDR1 MNHEY, CDR2 SMNVEV (reference sequence). The CDR3 extends over 15 amino acids. Trimming cost V 7 bases and J 6 bases; bases outside gene matches: 14. The CDR3 sequence is CASNTIQGGKAEAFF. Written as DNA, the CDR3 is TGTGCCAGCAACACGATCCAGGGGGGCAAGGCTGAAGCTTTCTTT.

CDR3 in DNA: TGTGCCAGCAACCCTCGGGGAGGTACCTACGAGCAGTACTTC. It codes for CASNPRGGTYEQYF. The V gene is TRBV9, the J gene TRBJ2-7; weak D call: TRBD2 (6 bases). CDR3 length: 14 residues. Germline V gene lookup returns CDR1 SGDLS and CDR2 YYNGEE. V was clipped by 6 bases and J by 2 bases, with 15 bases between them.

V and J are TRBV28 and TRBJ2-4, with 9 nucleotides matching TRBD1. The germline V gene has CDR1 MDHEN and CDR2 SYDVKM. Losses at the gene ends were 4 bases for V and 1 base for J; bases not matched to a gene: 8. The CDR3 is made up of 17 amino acids. The CDR3 DNA follows: TGTGCCAGCAGTTCCCCCCGGGACAGGGTTGCCAAAAACATTCAGTACTTC. It encodes CASSSPRDRVAKNIQYF.

The genes are TRBV10-3 and TRBJ2-7, with TRBD2 matching 11 bases. The germline V gene has CDR1 ENHRY and CDR2 SYGVKD. CDR3 size: 17 residues. Trimming took 0 bases from V and 6 from J; bases not matched to a gene: 10. The CDR3 coding sequence is TGTGCCATCAGTGAGTCGAGAGGGCTAGCGGGAGGAGGCGAGCAGTACTTC. This encodes CAISESRGLAGGGEQYF.

V usage is TRBV29-1 and J usage is TRBJ2-7, with TRBD1 matching 8 bases. V shed 6 bases and J 3 bases; nucleotides not matched to a gene: 7. Germline loops: CDR1 SQVTM, CDR2 ANQGSEA. The CDR3 contains 13 residues. CDR3 sequence (DNA): TGCAGCGTGGTCCCGGGACAGGACTACGAGCAGTACTTC. Translated, it gives CSVVPGQDYEQYF.

The rearrangement uses TRBV5-8 and TRBJ2-5; 9 bases align to TRBD1. This CDR3 is built from 16 residues. The trim removed 4 bases at V and 5 bases at J, leaving 12 bases unmatched. Germline V gene lookup returns CDR1 SGHTS and CDR2 YDEGEE. Here the CDR3 reads CASSPPGQGVRETQYF. CDR3 DNA: TGTGCCAGCAGCCCGCCGGGACAGGGAGTAAGGGAGACCCAGTACTTC.

This clone has a handful of counts. The chain is built from TRBV3-1 (or the pseudogene TRBV3-2) and TRBJ2-1; the D gene is possibly TRBD2 (6 bases). V lost 4 bases, J lost 2 bases, and 12 bases lay in between. The CDR3 runs to 15 residues. The germline CDR1 and CDR2 sequences are LGHDT and YNNKEL (reference sequence). As DNA, the CDR3 is TGTGCCAGCAGCCTCACTCGCGGGACCTACAATGAGCAGTTCTTC. This gives the protein CASSLTRGTYNEQFF.

The CDR3 DNA sequence: TGTGCCAGCAGCCGCGGGGCCCGTACTGAAGCTTTCTTT. Amino acid sequence: CASSRGARTEAFF. The chain is built from TRBV11-2 and TRBJ1-1; D may be TRBD1 (5 bases). Germline V gene data show CDR1 as SGHAT and CDR2 as FQNNGV. V was shortened by 5 bases and J by 5 bases, with 12 bases between the two germline ends. The CDR3 has 13 residues.

The chain has TRBV7-3 and TRBJ2-1; 11 bases match TRBD2. Losses at the gene ends were 3 bases for V and 2 bases for J; bases not matched to a gene: 0. CDR3 size: 15 residues. Germline V CDR1 and CDR2: SGHTA, FQGTGA. In DNA, the CDR3 is TGTGCCAGCAGCTTTAGCGGGGGGGCCTACAATGAGCAGTTCTTC. Encoded protein: CASSFSGGAYNEQFF.

The chain carries TRBV6-1 and TRBJ2-1; D is undetermined. This CDR3 has 11 residues. Trimming stripped 2 bases from V and 9 bases from J, with 5 bases between. Per the germline V gene, CDR1 is MNHNS and CDR2 is SASEGT. The CDR3 protein is CASSESIEQFF. The CDR3 bases are TGTGCCAGCAGTGAAAGCATTGAGCAGTTCTTC.

This chain connects TRBV28 to TRBJ1-6; TRBD1 matches 11 bases. The V gene's germline CDR1 is MDHEN and CDR2 SYDVKM. Germline trimming cut 4 bases from V and 10 bases from J; bases unmatched to any gene: 9. The CDR3 is 16 amino acids. The CDR3 region is CASSSPGTGGGSPLHF. CDR3 in DNA: TGTGCCAGCAGTTCCCCCGGGACAGGGGGGGGATCACCCCTCCACTTT. Variable domain in full (rest from reference TRBV28 and TRBJ1-6): DVKVTQSSRYLVKRTGEKVFLECVQDMDHENMFWYRQDPGLGLRLIYFSYDVKMKEKGDIPEGYSVSREKKERFSLILESASTNQTSMYLCASSSPGTGGGSPLHFGNGTRLTVT.

The CDR3 spells CATTLGSRSYNEQFF. In nucleotides, the CDR3 is TGTGCCACCACTTTGGGGAGTCGCTCCTACAATGAGCAGTTCTTC. V gene TRBV24-1 combines with J gene TRBJ2-1; D might be TRBD2 (5 bases). Trimming stripped 8 bases from V and 0 bases from J, with 13 bases between. The CDR3 covers 15 residues. CDR1 and CDR2 from the germline V gene are KGHDR and SFDVKD.

The CDR3: CASSTADRTEGYTF. Here the CDR3 DNA reads TGTGCCAGTAGTACCGCGGACAGGACTGAGGGCTACACCTTC. The J gene is TRBJ1-2, the V gene TRBV19; 7 nucleotides align to TRBD1. This CDR3 has 14 amino acids. With 4 bases clipped from V and 8 bases from J, the junction kept 10 bases outside the gene matches. The germline V gene has CDR1 LNHDA and CDR2 SQIVND (reference sequence).